These 9 T cell receptor beta chains were all obtained from the same sample, sequenced in a study of radiotherapy plus CTLA-4 blockade in lung cancer (dated by TCRdb to the late 2010s). The library was built by means of the immunoSEQ multiplex PCR assay. Drawn from immuneACCESS, this table holds only the in-frame rearrangements with V and J called that TCRdb kept. Clones are partly lost; checked studies trace under half to an unresolved V gene and leave the rest unexplained. The sample table records some 66,000 clones; approximately 82% of these occur just once. 3.5% to 5% of the sample goes to the ten largest clones. The source material was peripheral blood, sampled from a patient treated with radiotherapy plus ipilimumab. The receptors stem from a human donor with non-small cell lung cancer who had a partial response to radiotherapy plus ipilimumab.

V gene TRBV30 combines with J gene TRBJ2-5; TRBD1 aligns across 8 bases. The germline gives CDR1 GTSNPN, CDR2 SVGIG (reference sequence). The CDR3 totals 15 residues. V lost 2 bases and J lost 1; bases outside the gene matches: 6. The CDR3 sequence: CAWSSRDRTQETQYF. As DNA, the CDR3 is TGTGCCTGGAGTTCCCGGGACAGGACCCAAGAGACCCAGTACTTC.

The CDR3 region is CASSAVRDGRPYNEQFF. The CDR3 DNA reads TGTGCCAGCAGTGCCGTCCGGGACGGGAGGCCTTACAATGAGCAGTTCTTC. The chain is built from TRBV5-4 and TRBJ2-1; 7 nucleotides agree with TRBD2. The CDR3 is 17 residues long. The germline gives CDR1 SGHNT, CDR2 YYREEE (reference sequence). V trimming: 5 bases; J trimming: 4 bases; junction bases outside the gene matches: 15.

The gene calls are TRBV5-1 and TRBJ2-3, with 8 bases aligning to TRBD1. The ends lost 4 bases at V and 4 bases at J; junction bases unmatched: 2. The germline CDR1 and CDR2 sequences are SGHRS and YFSETQ. The CDR3 totals 13 residues. The CDR3 region is CASSTGGSDTQYF. CDR3 nucleotide sequence: TGCGCCAGCAGCACAGGGGGATCAGATACGCAGTATTTT.

Turning to this clone: This CDR3 is also generated by other DNA sequences in the sample. V and J are TRBV5-5 and TRBJ1-1; D remains unclear. Trimming stripped 8 bases from V and 4 bases from J, with 18 bases between. This CDR3 region has 14 residues. The germline CDR1 and CDR2 sequences are SGHKS and YYEKEE (reference sequence). As DNA, the CDR3 is TGTGCCAGTAGCAAAGAAGGGAGGGCCACTGAAGCTTTCTTT. Protein product: CASSKEGRATEAFF.

A few counts support this clone. Written as DNA, the CDR3 is TGTGCCAGCAGTTTACCGCCAGTAAATGAGCAGTTCTTC. Protein sequence: CASSLPPVNEQFF. The rearrangement uses TRBV28 and TRBJ2-1; D gene unclear. V shed 2 bases and J shed 7 bases, with 9 bases lying between them. In germline, CDR1 is MDHEN, CDR2 SYDVKM. This CDR3 has 13 amino acids.

The chain carries TRBV7-2 and TRBJ2-7, with D possibly matching TRBD2 (7 bases). This CDR3 region has 15 residues. In germline, CDR1 is SGHTA, CDR2 FQGNSA. V was shortened by 5 bases and J by 0 bases, with 14 bases between the two germline ends. In DNA, the CDR3 is TGTGCCAGCAGCGCCCGCGGGGGCTACTCCTACGAGCAGTACTTC. Protein: CASSARGGYSYEQYF.

The chain has TRBV7-3 and TRBJ2-2; possible D gene TRBD1, 5 bases. This CDR3 has 14 residues. The germline V and J ends were trimmed by 5 bases and 0 bases, with 7 bases remaining between them. Per germline, CDR1 SGHTA and CDR2 FQGTGA. As DNA, the CDR3 is TGTGCCAGCAGCCGACAGTCGAACACCGGGGAGCTGTTTTTT. This gives the protein CASSRQSNTGELFF.

The sample holds one count of this clone. This chain joins TRBV7-9 and TRBJ2-2, with 9 bases lining up with TRBD1. The CDR3 has 15 residues. Trimming removed 6 bases from V and 4 bases from J; junction bases left unmatched: 6. Germline V CDR1 and CDR2: SEHNR, FQNEAQ (reference sequence). The CDR3 DNA sequence: TGTGCCAGCAGGTCCGGGACAGGGTCCACCGGGGAGCTGTTTTTT. This translates into CASRSGTGSTGELFF. The full variable domain, in which reference TRBV7-9 and TRBJ2-2 provide the parts outside the CDR3, is DTGVSQNPRHKITKRGQNVTFRCDPISEHNRLYWYRQTLGQGPEFLTYFQNEAQLEKSRLLSDRFSAERPKGSFSTLEIQRTEQGDSAMYLCASRSGTGSTGELFFGEGSRLTVL.

This clone was counted a few times. The V call is TRBV27, the J call TRBJ2-1; 11 bases align to TRBD2. Germline values: CDR1 MNHEY, CDR2 SMNVEV (reference sequence). CDR3 length equals 18 residues. V trimming: 0 bases; J trimming: 4 bases; junction bases outside the gene matches: 8. In nucleotides, the CDR3 is TGTGCCAGCAGTTTATCGATTAGGATAGCGGGAGGGTACAATGAGCAGTTCTTC. Amino acids: CASSLSIRIAGGYNEQFF.